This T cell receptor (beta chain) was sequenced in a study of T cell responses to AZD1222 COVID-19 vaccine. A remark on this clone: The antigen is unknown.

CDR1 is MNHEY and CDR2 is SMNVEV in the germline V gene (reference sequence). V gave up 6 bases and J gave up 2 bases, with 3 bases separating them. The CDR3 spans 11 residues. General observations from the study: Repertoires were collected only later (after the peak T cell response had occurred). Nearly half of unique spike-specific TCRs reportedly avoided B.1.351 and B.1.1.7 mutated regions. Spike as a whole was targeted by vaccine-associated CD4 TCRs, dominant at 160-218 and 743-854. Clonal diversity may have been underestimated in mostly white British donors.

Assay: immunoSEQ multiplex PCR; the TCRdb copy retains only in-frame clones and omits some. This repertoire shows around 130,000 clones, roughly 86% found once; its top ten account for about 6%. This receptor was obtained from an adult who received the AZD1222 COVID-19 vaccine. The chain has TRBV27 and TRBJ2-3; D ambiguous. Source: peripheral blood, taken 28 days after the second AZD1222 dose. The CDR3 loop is CASRYTDTQYF. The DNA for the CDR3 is TGTGCCAGCAGATACACAGATACGCAGTATTTT.